This TCR beta chain is from a study of blood T cell repertoires in COVID-19. At the level of the study: Researchers got acute and convalescent COVID-19 samples from the United States, Italy and Spain.

In the source study's methods: Amplifying reference gene primers gave estimates of nucleated cell counts. Libraries were prepared by immunoSEQ multiplex PCR; TCRdb keeps only in-frame clonotypes and omits some of them. The V and J calls and clone size are taken from that table; D and trimming were inferred from the DNA. Of about 120,000 clones listed, 88% are singletons. The junction had 2 bases not matched to a gene; V was cut back by 6 bases and J by 6 bases. CDR3 length: 12 amino acids. CDR1 MNHNS and CDR2 SASEGT come from the germline V gene. The chain employs TRBV6-1 and TRBJ1-2; 9 bases are a match to TRBD1. The clonotype originates from a man aged 50 or older with acute or convalescent COVID-19. Sequencing input: peripheral blood. CDR3 residues: CASSRTGDGYTF. The CDR3 coding sequence is TGTGCCAGCAGCCGGACAGGGGATGGCTACACCTTC.